The present T cell receptor beta chain was sequenced within a study of T cell responses to AZD1222 COVID-19 vaccine. The study, taken as a whole, reports: Epitopes outside B.1.351 and B.1.1.7 mutated regions reportedly drew nearly half of spike TCRs.

Points on this clone: The antigen is unknown.

Libraries were prepared by immunoSEQ multiplex PCR; TCRdb keeps only in-frame clonotypes and omits some of them. The sample holds roughly 110,000 clones, about 90% seen once. CDR1 is SGHTA, CDR2 FQGNSA, per germline. The CDR3 runs to 14 residues. The germline V and J ends were trimmed by 0 bases and 2 bases, with 5 bases remaining between them. The source is an adult who received the AZD1222 COVID-19 vaccine. Specimen: peripheral blood, collected 28 days after the second AZD1222 dose. J is TRBJ1-5 and V is TRBV7-2, with no clear D. The CDR3 region has the DNA TGTGCCAGCAGCTTAGCTGGGGGCAATCAGCCCCAGCATTTT. Residues: CASSLAGGNQPQHF.